This T cell receptor beta chain was sequenced in a study of cytomegalovirus exposure and HLA in healthy donors. As regards this clone: Its antigen is undetermined.

Points from the study as a whole: The authors confirmed in vitro that three CMV-associated chains were specific for CMV antigens. Being productive about 87% or about 30% of the time was typical of most TCR beta V segments in an earlier analysis. More than 150 TCR beta chains were listed as cytomegalovirus-associated. With high specificity and sensitivity, the classifier reportedly diagnosed cytomegalovirus status.

The study ran its PCR with 60 Vbeta and 13 Jbeta primers. Here immunoSEQ multiplex PCR was the method, and the copy in TCRdb shows in-frame clones only, minus some. The data show about 130,000 clones, 65% to 85% seen once. In germline, CDR1 is LNHDA, CDR2 SQIVND (reference sequence). Trimming left V 1 base short and J 0 bases short, with 11 bases between. The CDR3 spans 16 residues. Sequencing used PBMCs. This chain uses TRBV19 with TRBJ2-3; maybe TRBD2 (5 bases). This clonotype was sampled from a man aged 18 to 29 in good health and CMV-seropositive. The CDR3 DNA reads TGTGCCAGTAGTATAGCTACCGGAGGCAGCACAGATACGCAGTATTTT. This translates into CASSIATGGSTDTQYF.